These 11 T cell receptor beta chains were sequenced from one sample in a study of T-cell reconstitution after alpha-beta-depleted transplantation in children. Preparation of the TCRbeta library was carried out with unique molecular identifiers. A single record per CDR3 protein comes from TCRdb applying MiXCR to the PCR reads. This table has roughly 500,000 distinct CDR3 sequences, roughly 10% appearing once. The sequencing used PBMCs, collected before TCRalphabeta/CD19-depleted stem cell transplant. These receptors all stem from a child aged 2-9 years with inherited bone marrow failure, due to receive a stem cell transplant.

This clonotype was counted at least ten times. The CDR3 is CATMQGASGEGEQYF. CDR3 DNA: TGTGCCACCATGCAAGGGGCTAGCGGGGAGGGCGAGCAGTACTTC. The chain employs TRBV7-2 and TRBJ2-7; TRBD2 matches at 9 bases. V was clipped by 10 bases and J by 6 bases; unmatched bases: 16. CDR1 and CDR2 (germline): SGHTA, FQGNSA. The CDR3 is 15 amino acids.

This clonotype was observed many times. The chain is built from TRBV5-1 and TRBJ2-2, with D unclear. Germline values: CDR1 SGHRS, CDR2 YFSETQ. Trimming stripped 0 bases from V and 6 bases from J, with 6 bases between. This CDR3 comprises 13 residues. The CDR3 here is CASSLEVPGELFF. CDR3 DNA sequence: TGCGCCAGCAGCTTGGAAGTGCCCGGGGAGCTGTTTTTT.

This clonotype showed up many times. The CDR3 region has the DNA TGTGCCACCAGTGACTCAGGGGGGAGCGGCTACACCTTC. This codes for CATSDSGGSGYTF. This sequence joins TRBV24-1 and TRBJ1-2, with TRBD1 matching 7 bases. In germline, CDR1 is KGHDR, CDR2 SFDVKD. J was trimmed by 8 bases and V by 4 bases; bases with no gene match: 6. This CDR3 contains 13 residues.

This clonotype was recorded at least ten times. The chain joins TRBV12-3 or TRBV12-4 to TRBJ2-2; D possibly uses TRBD1 or TRBD2 (5 bases each). V was shortened by 6 bases and J by 2 bases, with 13 bases between the two germline ends. This CDR3 comprises 15 residues. The CDR3 loop reads CASSPGTANTGELFF. Here the CDR3 DNA reads TGTGCCAGCAGCCCCGGGACGGCCAACACCGGGGAGCTGTTTTTT.

This clonotype has at least ten counts. This chain joins TRBV27 and TRBJ1-4; TRBD1 might be the D (5 bases). Germline V CDR1 and CDR2: MNHEY, SMNVEV (reference sequence). This CDR3 contains 14 residues. V was cut by 5 bases and J by 4 bases, with 11 bases left in between. The CDR3 region is CASSLRGFNEKLFF. CDR3 nucleotide sequence: TGTGCCAGCAGTCTCCGGGGGTTTAATGAAAAACTGTTTTTT.

The sample holds many counts of this clonotype. The rearrangement joins TRBV21-1 to TRBJ1-1; TRBD1 is the table's D call, not checked against the DNA. TRBV21-1 is shown as a pseudogene. This CDR3 is 14 amino acids long. The CDR3 sequence is CASSKATGVTEAFF. CDR3 DNA: TGTGCCAGCAGCAAAGCGACAGGGGTCACTGAAGCTTTCTTT.

This clonotype showed up just a few times. This rearrangement joins TRBV7-2 to TRBJ2-5; D is perhaps TRBD1 or TRBD2 (6 bases each). Germline V CDR1 and CDR2: SGHTA, FQGNSA. CDR3 length: 15 residues. V was shortened by 1 base and J by 5 bases, with 14 bases between the two germline ends. CDR3 in amino acids: CASSLVPGAGETQYF. CDR3 DNA: TGTGCCAGCAGCTTAGTGCCGGGGGCGGGGGAGACCCAGTACTTC.

This clonotype has at least ten counts. This sequence joins TRBV29-1 and TRBJ2-5; D uncertain. The V gene's germline CDR1 is SQVTM and CDR2 ANQGSEA. The V gene lost 1 base and the J gene lost 4 bases, with 7 bases spanning the gap. The CDR3 extends over 12 amino acids. CDR3 amino acids: CSVEVQRETQYF. CDR3 DNA: TGCAGCGTTGAAGTCCAGCGAGAGACCCAGTACTTC.

This clonotype was counted at least ten times. The gene calls are TRBV10-3 and TRBJ2-1, with no clear D. The germline gives CDR1 ENHRY, CDR2 SYGVKD. V was pared by 0 bases and J by 3 bases, with 9 bases between. The CDR3 length is 15 residues. CDR3 protein: CAISESVSLYNEQFF. The CDR3 coding sequence is TGTGCCATCAGTGAGTCCGTAAGCCTCTACAATGAGCAGTTCTTC.

This clonotype showed up many times. The genes are TRBV18 and TRBJ2-1, with D possibly TRBD1 on 5 matching bases. CDR3 length equals 13 residues. Germline values: CDR1 KGHSH, CDR2 LQKENI. Trimming left V 8 bases short and J 4 bases short, with 12 bases between. This CDR3 is CASTLTVYNEQFF. CDR3 coding DNA: TGTGCCAGCACCTTGACAGTATACAATGAGCAGTTCTTC.

This clonotype was found many times. The chain combines TRBV11-2 with TRBJ1-2; TRBD1 might be the D (5 bases). The CDR3 is 14 amino acids. Trimming removed 5 bases at V and 4 bases at J, with 14 bases between. Germline V gene data show CDR1 as SGHAT and CDR2 as FQNNGV. Here the CDR3 reads CASSRPGRIYGYTF. The CDR3 coding sequence is TGTGCCAGCAGCCGCCCGGGACGGATCTATGGCTACACCTTC. Full variable domain (outside the CDR3, taken from reference TRBV11-2 and TRBJ1-2): EAGVAQSPRYKIIEKRQSVAFWCNPISGHATLYWYQQILGQGPKLLIQFQNNGVVDDSQLPKDRFSAERLKGVDSTLKIQPAKLEDSAVYLCASSRPGRIYGYTFGSGTRLTVV.